This TCR beta chain comes out of a study of neoadjuvant anti-PD-1 for oral cavity cancer. About the study: Most patients had three to four biweekly doses of 3 mg/kg nivolumab before resection. Findings and caveats of the study: PBMC Gini-index clonality exceeded responders' in non-responders post-nivolumab.

Time point specified: after neoadjuvant nivolumab, at surgical resection. Blood cells were analyzed directly, without culture or expansion. Regarding this clone: Its antigen is unknown.

The CDR3 contains 18 residues. Unmatched junction bases numbered 8, after V lost 4 bases and J lost 3 bases. Germline V gene sequence: CDR1 SEHNR, CDR2 FQNEAQ (reference sequence). Assay used: immunoSEQ multiplex PCR; TCRdb lists only in-frame clones, some missing. The sample lists 14,000 or so clones; 76% were seen once. This clonotype originated in a person between 40 and 80 years old with oral cavity squamous cell carcinoma. The chain recombines TRBV7-9 with TRBJ2-1, with 14 bases aligning to TRBD2. The input for sequencing was PBMCs, taken after nivolumab (anti-PD-1) treatment. The CDR3 region has the DNA TGTGCCAGCAGCTCACTCGGGACTAGCGGGGGTCGCTACAATGAGCAGTTCTTC. This translates into CASSSLGTSGGRYNEQFF.